Presented here are 24 T cell receptor beta chains from one specimen sequenced in a study of blood T cells in healthy people across ages. Together with a sample-barcoded 5' primer, a J-beta primer mix was included in a second PCR lasting roughly 6 to 12 cycles. TCRdb independently ran MiXCR on the 5' RACE reads; one entry per CDR3 protein. The sample consists of around 1.7 million distinct CDR3 sequences, 28% of them appearing once. The specimen sequenced was blood. These TCRs come from a woman aged 30 to 39 in good health.

The V gene is TRBV10-3, the J gene TRBJ2-4; 10 nucleotides align to TRBD2. The J call is in doubt because the DNA end fits TRBJ2-7 better. This CDR3 spans 16 amino acids. The V gene's germline CDR1 is ENHRY and CDR2 SYGVKD. The CDR3 nucleotides are TGTGCCATCAGTGCCTCTAGCGGGAGTCATTCTTACGAGCAGTACTTC. This translates into CAISASSGSHSYEQYF.

The V call is TRBV5-1, the J call TRBJ2-2; TRBD2 matches 11 bases. The germline gives CDR1 SGHRS, CDR2 YFSETQ. This CDR3 comprises 17 residues. The V gene end was trimmed by 1 base and the J gene end by 0 bases; junction bases not matched to a gene: 2. CDR3 sequence reads: CASSLTSGGPNTGELFF. The CDR3 coding sequence is TGCGCCAGCAGCTTGACTAGCGGGGGCCCGAACACCGGGGAGCTGTTTTTT. Full variable domain (outside the CDR3, taken from reference TRBV5-1 and TRBJ2-2): KAGVTQTPRYLIKTRGQQVTLSCSPISGHRSVSWYQQTPGQGLQFLFEYFSETQRNKGNFPGRFSGRQFSNSRSEMNVSTLELGDSALYLCASSLTSGGPNTGELFFGEGSRLTVL.

This clonotype occurred many times. CDR3 loop: CSVETVEGTHGYTF. The CDR3 nucleotides read TGCAGCGTTGAAACGGTTGAGGGAACCCATGGCTACACCTTC. The chain employs TRBV29-1 and TRBJ1-2; D is uncertain. Germline loops: CDR1 SQVTM, CDR2 ANQGSEA. Between the trimmed V and J ends, which lost 2 bases and 6 bases, there was a span of 16 bases. This CDR3 comprises 14 residues.

This clonotype was seen repeatedly, ten times or more. The rearrangement joins TRBV7-9 to TRBJ2-1, with 7 bases fitting TRBD1. The junction had 11 bases not matched to a gene; V was cut back by 5 bases and J by 7 bases. This CDR3 is built from 15 residues. Germline CDR1 reads SEHNR; CDR2 reads FQNEAQ (reference sequence). The CDR3 here is CASSPRQGNRNEQFF. The DNA for the CDR3 is TGTGCCAGCAGCCCAAGACAGGGAAATCGGAATGAGCAGTTCTTC.

Concerning this clonotype itself: A much larger clonotype is one base distant, so this may be a read error. V is TRBV6-5 and J is TRBJ2-1; perhaps TRBD2 as D (5 bases). Germline V gene sequence: CDR1 MNHEY, CDR2 SVGAGI. The CDR3 extends over 15 amino acids. As DNA, the CDR3 is TGTGCCAGCAGCGACGGGGAATTCCCCTACAATAAGCAGTTCTTC. It codes for CASSDGEFPYNKQFF.

With respect to this clonotype: A much larger clonotype is one base distant, so this may be a read error. The rearrangement links TRBV7-2 to TRBJ2-1; perhaps TRBD1 as D (5 bases). The CDR3 runs to 14 residues. Per the germline V gene, CDR1 is SGHTA and CDR2 is FQGNSA. The DNA for the CDR3 is TGTGCCAGCGCCGCAGGGCACTCCTACAGTGAGCAGTTCTTC. Residues: CASAAGHSYSEQFF.

Remarks on this clonotype: Compared with germline, one end of the junction differs, possibly owing to a read error. This chain uses TRBV7-9 with TRBJ2-4, with D possibly TRBD2 on 7 matching bases. The germline V gene encodes CDR1 SEHNR and CDR2 FQNEAQ (reference sequence). The length of the CDR3 is 13 residues. The CDR3 nucleotides are TGTGCCAGCAGCCCGCGGGGCGGGGGCTCCACGTACTTT. Encoded protein: CASSPRGGGSTYF.

The chain carries TRBV12-3 or TRBV12-4 and TRBJ2-1; unclear D gene. V lost 3 bases and J lost 2, with 14 bases in between. The CDR3 runs to 16 residues. CDR3 sequence: CASSFSLQSPYNEQFF. The DNA for the CDR3 is TGTGCCAGCAGTTTTTCGCTACAGAGCCCCTACAATGAGCAGTTCTTC.

V is TRBV2 and J is TRBJ2-1, with TRBD2 matching over 13 bases. Germline loops: CDR1 SNHLY, CDR2 FYNNEI. The CDR3 sequence is 15 residues long. V trimming: 5 bases; J trimming: 9 bases; junction bases outside the gene matches: 7. The CDR3: CASSPLAGGEGEQFF. CDR3 sequence (DNA): TGTGCCAGCAGTCCACTAGCGGGAGGGGAAGGTGAGCAGTTCTTC.

This clonotype has ten or more counts. The rearrangement links TRBV27 to TRBJ1-5; D gene ambiguous. Trimming took 1 base from V and 5 from J, leaving 6 bases between them. The V gene's germline CDR1 is MNHEY and CDR2 SMNVEV (reference sequence). This CDR3 contains 13 residues. The CDR3 DNA sequence: TGTGCCAGCAGTTTATGGGGATATCAGCCCCAGCATTTT. This translates into CASSLWGYQPQHF.

Notes on this clonotype: At one end the junction does not follow the germline gene, possibly because of a read error. J is TRBJ2-3 and V is TRBV12-3 or TRBV12-4; D is perhaps TRBD2 (6 bases). CDR3 size: 15 residues. CDR3 DNA: TGTGCCAGCAGTCCGCGGGTAGCGGTCACAGATGCGCAGTATTTT. Translation gives CASSPRVAVTDAQYF.

This clonotype has a count of ten or more. The rearrangement joins TRBV4-2 to TRBJ2-1; 9 bases map to TRBD2. Unmatched junction bases numbered 4, after V lost 2 bases and J lost 5 bases. Germline assignment: CDR1 LGHNA and CDR2 YNFKEQ. This CDR3 region has 15 residues. DNA of the CDR3: TGTGCCAGCAGCCAAAGCGGGGGGCTACACAATGAGCAGTTCTTC. Translated, it gives CASSQSGGLHNEQFF.

Only a few counts were recorded for this clonotype. At one boundary the junction diverges from the germline segment, which might be a read error. This rearrangement joins TRBV4-1 to TRBJ2-6, with a weak D call TRBD1 (5 bases). Germline-derived CDR1 and CDR2 are MGHRA and YSYEKL. This CDR3 is 17 amino acids long. CDR3 region: CASSQEEGAPGANALTF. CDR3 DNA sequence: TGCGCCAGCAGCCAAGAAGAAGGAGCCCCTGGGGCCAACGCCCTGACTTTC.

This clonotype was picked up a small number of times. This may be a read error: a much more frequent sequence differs by one nucleotide. The chain has TRBV6-5 and TRBJ1-1; tentative D call: TRBD1 (5 bases). The CDR3 consists of 14 residues. Germline assignment: CDR1 MNHEY and CDR2 SVGAGI. The CDR3 DNA follows: TGTTCCAGCAGGCGGGACGCGTGGAACACTGAAGCTTTCTTT. As protein: CSSRRDAWNTEAFF.

This clonotype was detected only a few times. The chain employs TRBV12-3 or TRBV12-4 and TRBJ1-4; tentatively, D is TRBD1 (5 bases). Trimming cost V 1 base and J 0 bases, with 9 bases left between them. The CDR3 is made up of 16 amino acids. DNA of the CDR3: TGTGCCAGCAGTTTAGGAGGGACTGCAACTAATGAAAAACTGTTTTTT. It codes for CASSLGGTATNEKLFF.

At least ten counts were recorded for this clonotype. The V gene is TRBV6-2 or TRBV6-3, the J gene TRBJ2-7, with D unresolved. Germline V gene sequence: CDR1 MNHEY, CDR2 SVGEGT. This CDR3 region has 12 residues. V was shortened by 6 bases and J by 7 bases, with 13 bases between the two germline ends. The CDR3, as DNA: TGTGCCAGCAGCAACGTCCGCGAGGAGCAGTACTTC. Protein: CASSNVREEQYF.

The genes are TRBV28 and TRBJ1-4; 7 bases match TRBD1. This CDR3 is 15 amino acids long. V lost 5 bases, J lost 5 bases, and 8 bases stayed unmatched. The germline gives CDR1 MDHEN, CDR2 SYDVKM. The CDR3 is CASSQPGQSNEKLFF. As DNA, the CDR3 is TGTGCCAGCAGTCAACCGGGACAGTCCAATGAAAAACTGTTTTTT.

This clonotype was recorded many times. This chain connects TRBV6-5 to TRBJ2-7; D may be TRBD2 (5 bases). The germline V gene has CDR1 MNHEY and CDR2 SVGAGI. This CDR3 comprises 15 residues. V was pared by 2 bases and J by 2 bases, with 13 bases between. CDR3 sequence (DNA): TGTGCCAGCAGTTACGCGAGCGGCAGAGCCTACGAGCAGTACTTC. Residues: CASSYASGRAYEQYF.

This clonotype was counted a few times. The chain recombines TRBV7-2 with TRBJ2-5; 11 bases agree with TRBD2. CDR1 and CDR2 from the germline V gene are SGHTA and FQGNSA. This CDR3 comprises 15 residues. Germline trimming cut 5 bases from V and 3 bases from J; bases unmatched to any gene: 5. The CDR3 DNA sequence: TGTGCCAGCAGCCGACAACTAGCGGGGGAAGAGACCCAGTACTTC. Encoded protein: CASSRQLAGEETQYF.

With respect to this clonotype: Since a much larger clone is just one base distant, this may be a read error. The J gene is TRBJ2-6, the V gene TRBV28; D unclear. Germline lookup yields CDR1 MDHEN and CDR2 SYDVKM. V was pared by 10 bases and J by 4 bases, with 8 bases between. The CDR3 covers 12 residues. The CDR3 protein is CATADGANVLTF. CDR3 in DNA: TGTGCCACTGCGGACGGGGCCAACGTCCTGACTTTC.

This clonotype was seen ten or more times. This rearrangement joins TRBV7-2 to TRBJ2-5; D is perhaps TRBD1 (5 bases). This CDR3 spans 13 amino acids. Germline loops: CDR1 SGHTA, CDR2 FQGNSA. The V gene lost 5 bases and the J gene lost 5 bases, with 12 bases spanning the gap. The CDR3 nucleotides are TGTGCCAGCAGCCCTCAGGGATACGAGACCCAGTACTTC. Protein sequence: CASSPQGYETQYF.

This chain joins TRBV20-1 and TRBJ2-1; maybe TRBD1 (6 bases). Looked up from germline, CDR1 is DFQATT and CDR2 is SNEGSKA (reference sequence). This CDR3 contains 14 residues. Deletions cut 6 bases from V and 5 bases from J, with 17 bases between. The CDR3 loop is CSAEQGLGDNEQFF. DNA of the CDR3: TGCAGTGCCGAACAGGGCTTAGGGGACAATGAGCAGTTCTTC.

Remarks on this clonotype: Compared with germline, one end of the junction differs, possibly owing to a read error. V and J are TRBV29-1 and TRBJ1-1; maybe TRBD1 (6 bases). CDR1 and CDR2 (germline): SQVTM, ANQGSEA. The CDR3 is 15 residues long. The CDR3 here is CSALPGAGMNTVAFF. CDR3 DNA sequence: TGCAGCGCCCTCCCAGGGGCTGGGATGAACACTGTAGCTTTCTTT.

This clonotype was counted ten times or more. The V call is TRBV5-1, the J call TRBJ2-6; D is ambiguous. The CDR3 has 14 residues. Trimming removed 4 bases at V and 4 bases at J, with 9 bases between. CDR1 SGHRS and CDR2 YFSETQ come from the germline V gene. This CDR3 reads CASSQTAGANVLTF. The DNA of the CDR3 is TGCGCCAGCAGCCAGACGGCCGGGGCCAACGTCCTGACTTTC. Combining the CDR3 with reference TRBV5-1 and TRBJ2-6 gives the whole variable domain KAGVTQTPRYLIKTRGQQVTLSCSPISGHRSVSWYQQTPGQGLQFLFEYFSETQRNKGNFPGRFSGRQFSNSRSEMNVSTLELGDSALYLCASSQTAGANVLTFGAGSRLTVL.